This TCR beta chain is drawn from a study of T-cell memory formation after mild COVID-19. Study-level findings and limits: Cross-reactive memory seemingly joined, as some responding clones were found in pre-infection memory. A balance of CD4 and CD8 characterized clones contracting day 15 to 85, whereas later expanders leaned CD4+.

TCR alpha and TCR beta cDNA libraries with sample barcodes and UMIs came from 5'RACE using constant-segment primers. TCRdb reprocessed the 5' RACE reads via MiXCR and lists one record per CDR3 protein. The sample lists 130,000 to 150,000 distinct CDR3 sequences, 6% to 6.5% occurring once. About this clonotype itself: What it binds is not known.

Germline CDR1 reads SGHTA; CDR2 reads FQGNSA. The CDR3 contains 12 residues. The V gene lost 5 bases and the J gene lost 10 bases, with 14 bases spanning the gap. The chain uses TRBV7-2 and TRBJ1-1; TRBD1 is a possible D gene (6 bases). Sequencing was performed on PBMCs or a T cell subset sorted from them (not recorded which). The sequence derives from an adult woman who had mild COVID-19 (a few samples of this study predate the infection). Cell type and time point are not known. CDR3 loop: CASSKGGVIAFF. Here the CDR3 DNA reads TGTGCCAGCAGCAAAGGGGGGGTTATAGCTTTCTTT.